This T cell receptor (beta chain) comes out of a study of radiation and T cells in renal cell carcinoma. Whole-study findings and limits: Compared with controls, irradiated tumors showed greater TCR clonality.

The table lists this clone with a few counts. Its antigen is currently unknown. This CDR3 comprises 14 residues. Trimming took off 7 bases at V and 8 bases at J, with 16 bases between the two ends. Germline V gives CDR1 SGHTS, CDR2 YDEGEE. The treatment denotes: 15 Gy SBRT to primary tumor, nephrectomy 4 weeks later. The data were produced by immunoSEQ multiplex PCR, yet TCRdb's version contains in-frame clones alone and is incomplete. Among 15,000 to 20,000 clones listed, about 50% were seen once. This specimen was tumor tissue, taken from a patient whose treatment included radiotherapy and nephrectomy. The sequence was obtained from a middle-aged man with renal cell carcinoma. The chain employs TRBV5-8 and TRBJ1-6, with D uncertain. DNA of the CDR3: TGTGCCAGCCCTCCCATGGGGTCATATTCACCCCTCCACTTT. Its translation: CASPPMGSYSPLHF. Full variable domain (rest looked up from reference TRBV5-8 and TRBJ1-6): EAGVTQSPTHLIKTRGQQATLRCSPISGHTSVYWYQQALGLGLQFLLWYDEGEERNRGNFPPRFSGRQFPNYSSELNVNALELEDSALYLCASPPMGSYSPLHFGNGTRLTVT.